Listed below are T cell receptor beta chains from one sample, sequenced in a study of T cells in Graves' hyperthyroidism and ophthalmopathy. TCRdb itself ran the multiplex PCR reads through MiXCR, one entry per CDR3 protein. In the table there are fewer than 350,000 distinct CDR3 sequences, approximately 15% of which are singletons. Material for sequencing was blood. These receptors all stem from a woman in her thirties or forties with Graves' hyperthyroidism. The CDR3 runs from the conserved cysteine through the conserved F or W.

v_gene,j_gene,CDR3aa
TRBV19,TRBJ1-1,CASSILRGAGTEAFF
TRBV6-2/TRBV6-3,TRBJ2-2,CASIPDPPGGLFF
TRBV29-1,TRBJ2-5,CSAEKGSQETQYF
TRBV9,TRBJ2-7,CASSPRQSSYEQYF
TRBV7-2,TRBJ2-5,CASSLKASGQETQYF
TRBV7-2,TRBJ2-1,CASSGRDPVFNEQFF
TRBV20-1,TRBJ2-1,CSASSLRLSGQGLNEQFF
TRBV19,TRBJ2-1,CASSQGTPSYNEQFF
TRBV3-1,TRBJ2-3,CASSQGEGSTDTQYF
TRBV5-1,TRBJ1-1,CASSLSGGVLTEAFF
TRBV11-3,TRBJ2-1,CASSFTRVQDNEQFF
TRBV2,TRBJ1-5,CASSDAGLDQPQHF
TRBV28,TRBJ2-2,CASSSGLAGVGTGELFF
TRBV29-1,TRBJ2-1,CSVEAGGREQFF
TRBV2,TRBJ1-6,CASTSSYNSPLHF
TRBV12-3/TRBV12-4,TRBJ1-1,CASNLGSPANTEAFF
TRBV3-1,TRBJ2-4,CASSGGQRIQYF
TRBV11-2,TRBJ2-1,CASSTGLYNEQFF
TRBV7-9,TRBJ2-4,CASSLGYEKSIQYF
TRBV2,TRBJ2-3,CASSNPSSTDTQYF